Following are 32 T cell receptor beta chains from one sample sequenced in a study of blood T cell repertoires in COVID-19. Assay: immunoSEQ multiplex PCR; the TCRdb copy retains only in-frame clones and omits some. The data show over 200,000 clones, less than 90% seen once. Sequenced: PBMCs or T cells enriched from blood (not recorded which). The receptors shown here come from a woman in her thirties who had been exposed to COVID-19.

The chain has TRBV10-3 and TRBJ2-3; 10 bases are shared with TRBD2. Trimming removed 1 base from V and 0 bases from J; junction bases left unmatched: 4. Germline V CDR1 and CDR2: ENHRY, SYGVKD. This CDR3 comprises 17 residues. As DNA, the CDR3 is TGTGCCATCAGTGAGTACGCTAGCGGGGGTAGCACAGATACGCAGTATTTT. Protein: CAISEYASGGSTDTQYF.

The chain has TRBV5-6 and TRBJ2-2; 10 bases line up with TRBD1. Losses at the gene ends were 5 bases for V and 5 bases for J; bases not matched to a gene: 12. The CDR3 extends over 17 amino acids. Germline CDR1 and CDR2: SGHDT and YYEEEE. The CDR3 protein is CASRKLGDRGFTGELFF. CDR3 nucleotide sequence: TGTGCCAGCAGGAAACTGGGGGACAGGGGTTTTACCGGGGAGCTGTTTTTT.

Concerning this clone itself: The CDR3 carries no conserved terminal phenylalanine or tryptophan, so it likely arises from a read error. It is unclear where the CDR3 begins or ends on the DNA, so no DNA is shown, and the CDR3 is as TCRdb lists it. The chain uses TRBV10-2 and TRBJ1-1; the table names TRBD1, a call not compared with the DNA. Termini included, the CDR3 measures 12 amino acids. Germline V gene data show CDR1 as WSHSY and CDR2 as SAAADI. The CDR3 protein is CASSDRGVQDVL.

Comments on this clone: One junction end does not reproduce the germline sequence, and a read error may be involved. The V and J genes are TRBV19 and TRBJ2-7; 9 bases are shared with TRBD1. Germline V CDR1 and CDR2: LNHDA, SQIVND (reference sequence). This CDR3 has 13 amino acids. The CDR3 reads CASSIGDRDEQYF. DNA of the CDR3: TGTGCCAGTAGCATAGGGGACAGGGACGAGCAGTACTTC.

The chain has TRBV19 and TRBJ2-1; 7 positions match TRBD2. The length of the CDR3 is 20 residues. Germline V gene lookup returns CDR1 LNHDA and CDR2 SQIVND (reference sequence). With V trimmed by 3 bases and J by 5 bases, 22 bases remained unmatched. This chain's CDR3 is CASSMFGFGASGIVHNEQFF. CDR3 in DNA: TGTGCCAGTAGTATGTTCGGATTTGGGGCTAGCGGAATCGTTCACAATGAGCAGTTCTTC.

V is TRBV10-3 and J is TRBJ2-3; TRBD2 matches 10 bases. From germline, CDR1 is ENHRY and CDR2 SYGVKD. With 6 bases clipped from V and 5 bases from J, the junction kept 2 bases outside the gene matches. This CDR3 region has 13 residues. For the CDR3, the DNA is TGTGCCATCAGGGCTAGCGGGGGAGATACGCAGTATTTT. As protein: CAIRASGGDTQYF.

V and J are TRBV6-5 and TRBJ2-7; perhaps TRBD1 as D (6 bases). Germline V gene sequence: CDR1 MNHEY, CDR2 SVGAGI. The germline V and J ends were trimmed by 6 bases and 4 bases, with 16 bases remaining between them. This CDR3 has 14 residues. This CDR3 reads CASRPYRDTYEQYF. CDR3 DNA: TGTGCCAGCAGACCCTACAGGGATACTTACGAGCAGTACTTC.

This chain links TRBV7-9 with TRBJ1-2; no definite D call. Germline V lookup: CDR1 SEHNR, CDR2 FQNEAQ (reference sequence). The V end was cut by 0 bases, the J end by 2 bases, with 4 bases between. There are 13 residues in the CDR3. CDR3 nucleotides: TGTGCCAGCAGCTTAGCCCTCAACTATGGCTACACCTTC. Translating it yields CASSLALNYGYTF.

The sample holds a few counts of this clone. This rearrangement joins TRBV12-3 or TRBV12-4 to TRBJ2-3; unclear D gene. CDR3 length equals 13 residues. V shed 2 bases and J shed 6 bases, with 9 bases lying between them. CDR3 bases: TGTGCCAGCAGTTTATCGGCGGCGGATACGCAGTATTTT. Translated: CASSLSAADTQYF.

The chain recombines TRBV10-1 with TRBJ2-3; 9 nucleotides match TRBD1. Germline V lookup: CDR1 WNHNN, CDR2 SYGVQD (reference sequence). V was clipped by 3 bases and J by 4 bases; unmatched bases: 5. The CDR3 has 15 amino acids. CDR3 sequence: CASSEGDRESDTQYF. The CDR3 region has the DNA TGCGCCAGCAGTGAAGGGGACAGGGAATCAGATACGCAGTATTTT.

A note on this clone: The identical CDR3 is also encoded by other nucleotide sequences in the sample. V usage is TRBV3-1 (or the pseudogene TRBV3-2) and J usage is TRBJ1-5, with TRBD1 matching 10 bases. The CDR3 has 15 amino acids. The germline gives CDR1 LGHDT, CDR2 YNNKEL (reference sequence). J lost 4 bases, V lost 1 base, and 1 base had no gene match. The CDR3 sequence is CASSQGTGGNQPQHF. The CDR3 coding sequence is TGTGCCAGCAGCCAAGGGACAGGGGGAAATCAGCCCCAGCATTTT.

The chain carries TRBV30 and TRBJ1-1, with 7 bases matching TRBD1. V lost 5 bases to trimming and J lost 0 bases; unmatched junction nucleotides: 3. The CDR3 extends over 13 amino acids. Germline CDR1 GTSNPN, CDR2 SVGIG (reference sequence). This chain's CDR3 is CAWQTGMNTEAFF. As DNA, the CDR3 is TGTGCCTGGCAGACAGGGATGAACACTGAAGCTTTCTTT.

The CDR3 sequence: CASGNRGPRGANVLTF. The DNA for the CDR3 is TGTGCCAGCGGAAACAGGGGCCCTAGGGGGGCCAACGTCCTGACTTTC. This chain joins TRBV2 and TRBJ2-6; TRBD1 matches 7 bases. In germline, CDR1 is SNHLY, CDR2 FYNNEI. The J segment lost 4 bases and the V segment lost 8 bases, leaving 11 bases of the junction unmatched. The CDR3 extends over 16 amino acids.

The genes are TRBV30 and TRBJ1-1, with D uncertain. From germline, CDR1 is GTSNPN and CDR2 SVGIG (reference sequence). The CDR3 is 13 amino acids. Trimming cost V 3 bases and J 5 bases, with 13 bases left between them. The CDR3 loop reads CAWSRSSGTEAFF. CDR3 nucleotide sequence: TGTGCCTGGAGCCGTTCTTCGGGGACTGAAGCTTTCTTT.

This clone was seen a handful of times. V and J are TRBV9 and TRBJ2-3; 10 nucleotides match TRBD2. The CDR3 runs to 17 residues. Per germline, CDR1 SGDLS and CDR2 YYNGEE. Unmatched junction bases numbered 9, after V lost 1 base and J lost 4 bases. CDR3 region: CASSVTHSGGPSDTQYF. The CDR3 DNA reads TGTGCCAGCAGCGTAACCCATAGCGGGGGGCCCTCAGATACGCAGTATTTT.

This clone was observed a handful of times. This chain joins TRBV5-1 and TRBJ1-1; 7 bases align to TRBD1. The junction had 8 bases not matched to a gene; V was cut back by 4 bases and J by 5 bases. CDR3 size: 14 residues. Germline CDR1 reads SGHRS; CDR2 reads YFSETQ. CDR3: CASSTTGWRTEAFF. The CDR3 coding sequence is TGCGCCAGCAGCACGACAGGGTGGAGAACTGAAGCTTTCTTT.

This chain links TRBV28 with TRBJ1-2; D gene unclear. Germline values: CDR1 MDHEN, CDR2 SYDVKM. V lost 6 bases, J lost 8 bases, and 16 bases lay in between. The CDR3 length is 13 residues. CDR3 DNA: TGTGCCAGCAGCCCAGGATCGCCCTGGGGCTACACCTTC. This gives the protein CASSPGSPWGYTF.

The chain joins TRBV20-1 to TRBJ1-1, with no clear D. Germline CDR1 is DFQATT and CDR2 is SNEGSKA (reference sequence). Trimming removed 3 bases at V and 3 bases at J, with 20 bases between. The CDR3 spans 16 residues. The CDR3 is CSASILPGYGDTEAFF. Here the CDR3 DNA reads TGCAGTGCTAGTATTTTGCCGGGATACGGGGACACTGAAGCTTTCTTT.

The gene calls are TRBV4-1 and TRBJ1-3, with no clear D. Germline V lookup: CDR1 MGHRA, CDR2 YSYEKL. The CDR3 totals 13 residues. Deletions cut 3 bases from V and 4 bases from J, with 7 bases between. CDR3 loop: CASSHEQGNTIYF. DNA of the CDR3: TGCGCCAGCAGCCATGAACAGGGAAACACCATATATTTT.

The V call is TRBV6-2 or TRBV6-3, the J call TRBJ2-1, with 11 bases identical to TRBD2. CDR3 length: 17 residues. Looked up from germline, CDR1 is MNHEY and CDR2 is SVGEGT. V trimming: 2 bases; J trimming: 4 bases; junction bases outside the gene matches: 7. CDR3 protein: CASSYGASGGPYNEQFF. DNA of the CDR3: TGTGCCAGCAGTTACGGGGCTAGCGGGGGGCCGTACAATGAGCAGTTCTTC.

This clone was observed a handful of times. The V and J genes are TRBV19 and TRBJ2-2; 11 positions agree with TRBD2. CDR1 is LNHDA and CDR2 is SQIVND in the germline V gene (reference sequence). The CDR3 covers 17 residues. J gave up 4 bases and V 3 bases, and 7 bases lay outside the gene matches. The CDR3 here is CASSINLAGGRTGELFF. The CDR3 nucleotides are TGTGCCAGTAGTATCAATCTAGCGGGGGGCCGCACCGGGGAGCTGTTTTTT. Based on the CDR3 plus reference TRBV19 and TRBJ2-2, the full variable domain is DGGITQSPKYLFRKEGQNVTLSCEQNLNHDAMYWYRQDPGQGLRLIYYSQIVNDFQKGDIAEGYSVSREKKESFPLTVTSAQKNPTAFYLCASSINLAGGRTGELFFGEGSRLTVL.

This clone was seen more than once but under ten times. The chain couples TRBV28 to TRBJ1-1; no definite D call. This CDR3 spans 12 amino acids. V was shortened by 7 bases and J by 9 bases, with 15 bases between the two germline ends. Germline assignment: CDR1 MDHEN and CDR2 SYDVKM. The CDR3 coding sequence is TGTGCCAGCAAATCAGGCGACGAGAAAGCTTTCTTT. It specifies CASKSGDEKAFF. Looking up the rest from reference TRBV28 and TRBJ1-1 gives the full variable domain: DVKVTQSSRYLVKRTGEKVFLECVQDMDHENMFWYRQDPGLGLRLIYFSYDVKMKEKGDIPEGYSVSREKKERFSLILESASTNQTSMYLCASKSGDEKAFFGQGTRLTVV.

This clone was seen a handful of times. The V and J genes are TRBV5-1 and TRBJ2-3, with 8 nucleotides matching TRBD2. The CDR3 runs to 15 residues. V shed 0 bases and J 3 bases; nucleotides not matched to a gene: 3. CDR1 is SGHRS, CDR2 YFSETQ, per germline. The CDR3 here is CASSLGRGETDTQYF. The CDR3 bases are TGCGCCAGCAGCTTGGGGCGGGGGGAAACAGATACGCAGTATTTT. Full variable domain (remainder filled in from reference TRBV5-1 and TRBJ2-3): KAGVTQTPRYLIKTRGQQVTLSCSPISGHRSVSWYQQTPGQGLQFLFEYFSETQRNKGNFPGRFSGRQFSNSRSEMNVSTLELGDSALYLCASSLGRGETDTQYFGPGTRLTVL.

The chain employs TRBV18 and TRBJ1-1; 8 bases map to TRBD1. The germline CDR1 and CDR2 sequences are KGHSH and LQKENI. The junction had 4 bases not matched to a gene; V was cut back by 0 bases and J by 4 bases. This CDR3 contains 15 residues. Here the CDR3 DNA reads TGTGCCAGCTCACCACCGACAGGGGACTCCACTGAAGCTTTCTTT. The encoded protein is CASSPPTGDSTEAFF.

CDR3 region: CATSTGMTEAFF. CDR3 bases: TGTGCCACCAGCACAGGGATGACTGAAGCTTTCTTT. The chain is built from TRBV15 and TRBJ1-1, with D perhaps TRBD1 (5 bases). There are 12 residues in the CDR3. Germline CDR1 is LNHNV and CDR2 is YYDKDF (reference sequence). Between the trimmed V and J ends, which lost 4 bases and 5 bases, there was a span of 8 bases.

Only a few counts were recorded for this clone. The DNA for the CDR3 is TGTGCCAGCAGTTACTCTTCGGGAGACTATGGCTACACCTTC. Amino acid sequence: CASSYSSGDYGYTF. The chain is built from TRBV6-5 and TRBJ1-2; D gene uncertain. Looked up from germline, CDR1 is MNHEY and CDR2 is SVGAGI. The germline V and J ends were trimmed by 0 bases and 3 bases, with 8 bases remaining between them. This CDR3 is 14 amino acids long.

This clone was detected ten times or more. The chain has TRBV2 and TRBJ2-3; 9 bases fit TRBD1. In germline, CDR1 is SNHLY, CDR2 FYNNEI. The junction had 7 bases not matched to a gene; V was cut back by 7 bases and J by 2 bases. This CDR3 contains 15 residues. As DNA, the CDR3 is TGTGCCAGCACAGGACAGGGGAGTTTCACAGATACGCAGTATTTT. Residues: CASTGQGSFTDTQYF.

The genes are TRBV9 and TRBJ1-1, with 8 bases lining up with TRBD1. With V trimmed by 0 bases and J by 8 bases, 12 bases remained unmatched. Per the germline V gene, CDR1 is SGDLS and CDR2 is YYNGEE. CDR3 length: 16 amino acids. The CDR3 DNA reads as TGTGCCAGCAGCGTAGGAGTGGACAGGGAAGAAAAAGAAGCTTTCTTT. Amino acids: CASSVGVDREEKEAFF.

This clone appeared a single time. The chain combines TRBV6-5 with TRBJ2-5; the match to TRBD1 covers 7 bases. Looked up from germline, CDR1 is MNHEY and CDR2 is SVGAGI. The CDR3 has 14 amino acids. Trimming cost V 7 bases and J 4 bases; bases outside gene matches: 9. CDR3 region: CASTPVTGIETQYF. The CDR3 bases are TGTGCCAGCACCCCAGTGACAGGGATAGAGACCCAGTACTTC.

The chain employs TRBV13 and TRBJ1-3, with TRBD1 identical over 8 bases. Germline CDR1 PRHDT, CDR2 FYEKMQ (reference sequence). The CDR3 length is 16 residues. V lost 4 bases and J lost 2; bases outside the gene matches: 7. Here the CDR3 DNA reads TGTGCCAGCAGCTCGAGAGACAGGGGCCCTGGAAACACCATATATTTT. Protein sequence: CASSSRDRGPGNTIYF.

This sequence joins TRBV7-6 and TRBJ2-1, with TRBD2 identical over 9 bases. Germline CDR1 reads SGHVS; CDR2 reads FNYEAQ. The J segment lost 10 bases and the V segment lost 1 base, leaving 5 bases of the junction unmatched. This CDR3 is 14 amino acids long. The CDR3 reads CASSLEPSGEEQFF. CDR3 bases: TGTGCCAGCAGCTTAGAGCCTAGCGGGGAAGAGCAGTTCTTC.

The chain has TRBV19 and TRBJ1-5; 8 bases are shared with TRBD1. The CDR3 covers 13 residues. V was pared by 6 bases and J by 4 bases, with 2 bases of the junction left unmatched. From germline, CDR1 is LNHDA and CDR2 SQIVND (reference sequence). As DNA, the CDR3 is TGTGCCAGTAGAACAGGGGGGAATCAGCCCCAGCATTTT. This gives the protein CASRTGGNQPQHF.